These 18 T cell receptor beta chains share one sample of origin, sequenced in a study of T-cell memory formation after mild COVID-19. TCRdb passed the 5' RACE reads through MiXCR, listing each CDR3 protein once. The data contain 170,000 or so distinct CDR3 sequences, about 20% of them singletons. Sequenced: PBMCs or a T cell subset sorted from them (not recorded which). Source of these receptors: an adult woman who had mild COVID-19 (a few samples of this study predate the infection). Cell type and time point are not known.

The chain joins TRBV4-1 to TRBJ2-3, with a possible D match to TRBD1 (6 bases). Germline loops: CDR1 MGHRA, CDR2 YSYEKL. This CDR3 spans 15 amino acids. The V gene lost 3 bases and the J gene lost 6 bases, with 16 bases spanning the gap. The CDR3: CASSQGAMGRDTQYF. In DNA form, the CDR3 reads TGCGCCAGCAGCCAGGGGGCCATGGGGCGGGATACGCAGTATTTT.

This clonotype occurred a few times. The chain links TRBV7-9 to TRBJ1-1; no definite D call. In germline, CDR1 is SEHNR, CDR2 FQNEAQ (reference sequence). V shed 1 base and J shed 0 bases, with 9 bases lying between them. The CDR3 covers 15 residues. The CDR3 DNA is TGTGCCAGCAGCTTAGTAGGTCGGGTGAACACTGAAGCTTTCTTT. This gives the protein CASSLVGRVNTEAFF.

This clonotype turned up a few times. J is TRBJ1-1 and V is TRBV7-9; 10 bases align to TRBD1. The J segment lost 6 bases and the V segment lost 1 base, leaving 5 bases of the junction unmatched. CDR3 length equals 15 residues. Looked up from germline, CDR1 is SEHNR and CDR2 is FQNEAQ (reference sequence). Here the CDR3 DNA reads TGTGCCAGCAGCTTAGAGACAGGGGGCGTTTCTGAAGCTTTCTTT. Translated: CASSLETGGVSEAFF. Full variable domain (rest looked up from reference TRBV7-9 and TRBJ1-1): DTGVSQNPRHKITKRGQNVTFRCDPISEHNRLYWYRQTLGQGPEFLTYFQNEAQLEKSRLLSDRFSAERPKGSFSTLEIQRTEQGDSAMYLCASSLETGGVSEAFFGQGTRLTVV.

This clonotype was recorded many times. The chain is built from TRBV12-3 or TRBV12-4 and TRBJ2-7; D call uncertain. The CDR3 loop spans 13 amino acids. V was pared by 5 bases and J by 4 bases, with 12 bases between. The CDR3 nucleotides read TGTGCCAGCAGTCTGTGGAGCGCTTACGAGCAGTACTTC. Its protein product is CASSLWSAYEQYF.

J is TRBJ2-7 and V is TRBV9; 11 nucleotides line up with TRBD2. V dropped 0 bases and J dropped 3; count of bases not matched to a gene: 2. The CDR3 is 15 amino acids. Germline CDR1 SGDLS, CDR2 YYNGEE. The CDR3 nucleotides are TGTGCCAGCAGCGTAGGGGGACTAGCGGACTACGAGCAGTACTTC. Amino acid sequence: CASSVGGLADYEQYF.

This clonotype was counted only a few times. The rearrangement links TRBV4-3 to TRBJ2-3; TRBD2 agrees at 14 bases. The germline gives CDR1 LGHNA, CDR2 YSLEER. The CDR3 has 16 residues. V lost 1 base to trimming and J lost 3 bases; unmatched junction nucleotides: 0. The DNA of the CDR3 is TGCGCCAGCAGCCAAGGACTAGCGGGAGGGACAGATACGCAGTATTTT. Translated: CASSQGLAGGTDTQYF.

J is TRBJ1-1 and V is TRBV4-3; possible D gene TRBD1, 6 bases. Germline CDR1 and CDR2: LGHNA and YSLEER. Deletions cut 5 bases from V and 2 bases from J, with 15 bases between. The CDR3 has 15 residues. The CDR3 region is CASSSPSTGNTEAFF. The CDR3 nucleotides are TGCGCCAGCAGCTCCCCTTCGACAGGAAACACTGAAGCTTTCTTT.

The genes are TRBV14 and TRBJ1-2; D is unclear. The germline CDR1 and CDR2 sequences are SGHDN and FVKESK. The germline V and J ends were trimmed by 1 base and 4 bases, with 13 bases remaining between them. This CDR3 contains 15 residues. The CDR3 DNA reads TGTGCCAGCAGCCAAGCCCCTCCGGGCCCCTATGGCTACACCTTC. This sequence encodes CASSQAPPGPYGYTF.

There are a few counts of this clonotype. This chain joins TRBV6-2 or TRBV6-3 and TRBJ2-1; TRBD1 aligns across 7 bases. J was trimmed by 4 bases and V by 6 bases; bases with no gene match: 9. Germline CDR1 is MNHEY and CDR2 is SVGEGT. This CDR3 is 15 amino acids long. The chain's CDR3 is CASSPTGAGYNEQFF. Written as DNA, the CDR3 is TGTGCCAGCAGCCCCACAGGGGCCGGGTACAATGAGCAGTTCTTC.

V gene TRBV7-9 combines with J gene TRBJ2-7; TRBD1 is a possible D gene (6 bases). The germline V gene encodes CDR1 SEHNR and CDR2 FQNEAQ (reference sequence). V was clipped by 5 bases and J by 2 bases, with 13 bases between them. This CDR3 region has 14 residues. The CDR3, as DNA: TGTGCCAGCAGCGCGACAGGCAAAGCCTACGAGCAGTACTTC. This translates into CASSATGKAYEQYF.

This clonotype was seen repeatedly, ten times or more. This CDR3 reads CASSLIGPANEQFF. The CDR3, as DNA: TGTGCCAGCAGCTTAATAGGTCCCGCAAATGAGCAGTTCTTC. This chain uses TRBV7-3 with TRBJ2-1; D gene unclear. Germline CDR1 SGHTA, CDR2 FQGTGA. The CDR3 length is 14 residues. V was pared by 1 base and J by 7 bases, with 11 bases between.

The chain recombines TRBV29-1 with TRBJ2-1; 8 bases line up with TRBD2. Germline CDR1 and CDR2: SQVTM and ANQGSEA. V trimming: 6 bases; J trimming: 4 bases; junction bases outside the gene matches: 11. The CDR3 length is 15 residues. The CDR3 DNA sequence: TGCAGCGTATTCATGAGTAGCGGGACATACAATGAGCAGTTCTTC. Its translation is CSVFMSSGTYNEQFF.

The chain carries TRBV2 and TRBJ2-7; 11 positions match TRBD2. Germline CDR1 is SNHLY and CDR2 is FYNNEI. Unmatched junction bases numbered 9, after V lost 7 bases and J lost 7 bases. The CDR3 loop spans 14 amino acids. The CDR3: CASNQLAGAGEQYF. Written as DNA, the CDR3 is TGTGCCAGCAATCAACTAGCGGGAGCGGGGGAGCAGTACTTC.

This clonotype appeared a few times. V usage is TRBV20-1 and J usage is TRBJ2-7; D may be TRBD1 (5 bases). With 5 bases removed from V and 3 bases from J, the gap between germline ends came to 14 bases. Germline V gene lookup returns CDR1 DFQATT and CDR2 SNEGSKA (reference sequence). The CDR3 is 13 amino acids. The CDR3: CSASGAYDYEQYF. The DNA for the CDR3 is TGCAGTGCTTCTGGGGCGTATGACTACGAGCAGTACTTC.

The chain links TRBV27 to TRBJ1-4; possible D gene TRBD1, 6 bases. V shed 5 bases and J shed 2 bases, with 9 bases lying between them. The CDR3 contains 14 residues. Germline V gene data show CDR1 as MNHEY and CDR2 as SMNVEV (reference sequence). CDR3 in DNA: TGTGCCAGCAGTCTCACAGGGACTAATGAAAAACTGTTTTTT. Its protein is CASSLTGTNEKLFF.

The chain joins TRBV5-1 to TRBJ2-2; D might be TRBD1 (5 bases). CDR1 and CDR2 from the germline V gene are SGHRS and YFSETQ. The CDR3 runs 15 residues. The V and J ends lost 1 base and 1 base respectively, with 8 bases between them. CDR3 sequence (DNA): TGCGCCAGCAGCTTGAAGACAGTGAACACCGGGGAGCTGTTTTTT. The encoded protein is CASSLKTVNTGELFF.

This clonotype was detected only a few times. The chain uses TRBV7-9 and TRBJ1-2; D ambiguous. This CDR3 has 11 amino acids. Trimming pared 8 bases from V and 4 bases from J, leaving 8 bases between. The germline V gene encodes CDR1 SEHNR and CDR2 FQNEAQ (reference sequence). In DNA, the CDR3 is TGTGCCAGCGGGCACTCCTATGGCTACACCTTC. Translation: CASGHSYGYTF.

This clonotype came up a few times. This rearrangement joins TRBV4-1 to TRBJ2-1; 8 bases match TRBD2. The CDR3 has 13 amino acids. Germline CDR1 MGHRA, CDR2 YSYEKL. The V segment lost 5 bases and the J segment 10 bases; nucleotides outside the gene matches: 7. Here the CDR3 DNA reads TGCGCCAGCAGCTCCCCGGGGGGGGGCGAGCAGTTCTTC. This sequence encodes CASSSPGGGEQFF.